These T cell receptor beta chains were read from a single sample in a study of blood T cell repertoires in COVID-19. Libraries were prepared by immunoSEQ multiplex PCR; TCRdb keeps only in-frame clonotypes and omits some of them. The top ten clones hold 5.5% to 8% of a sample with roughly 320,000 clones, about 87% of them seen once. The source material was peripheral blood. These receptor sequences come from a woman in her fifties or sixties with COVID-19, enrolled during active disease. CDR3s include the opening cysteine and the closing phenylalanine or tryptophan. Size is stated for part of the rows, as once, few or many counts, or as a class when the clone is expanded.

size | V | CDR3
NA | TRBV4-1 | CASQPRGTSGEQFF
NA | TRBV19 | CASSILGFGTEAFF
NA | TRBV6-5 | CASSYSPGNTEAFF
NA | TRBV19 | CASSIHPGADYEQYF
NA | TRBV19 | CASSIGRVGSYNEQFF
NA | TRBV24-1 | CATSKGQTGANVLTF
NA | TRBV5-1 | CASSSLAGAAGELFF
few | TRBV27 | CASSERTGINSPLHF
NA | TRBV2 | CASSEVRASGRTQYF
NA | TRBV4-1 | CASSQKTSGGVPGANVLTF
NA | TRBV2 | CASSVRGGAGYTF
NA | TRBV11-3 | CASSRQGATDTQYF
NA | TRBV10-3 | CAISDRMNTEAFF
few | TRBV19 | CASSITLARDRSHVEQYF
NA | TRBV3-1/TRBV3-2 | CASSPALTSGSYEQYF
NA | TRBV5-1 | CASSLLPLGTGERQPQHF
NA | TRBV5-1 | CASSLALSRFSYGYTF
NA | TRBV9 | CASSVRLAASDTQYF
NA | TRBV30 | CACVTSGRGTGELFF
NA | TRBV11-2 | CASSPGLAGIRAYEQYF
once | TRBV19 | CASKTGNLEKLFF
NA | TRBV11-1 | CASRKRTGENTEAFF
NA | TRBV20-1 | CSASSSGRFNEQFF
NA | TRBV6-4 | CASSDQGGTSSGNTIYF
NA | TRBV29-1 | CSVEDVGQGIYGYTF
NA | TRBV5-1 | CASSDGQGHGYTF
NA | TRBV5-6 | CASSLGGAGGSQPQHF
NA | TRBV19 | CASNNGQGRKYEQYF
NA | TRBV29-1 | CSVEDQGARTEAFF
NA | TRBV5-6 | CASSQLGGLAGVLETQYF
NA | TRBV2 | CASRRQGQIPTDTQYF
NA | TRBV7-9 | CASSLEMGRAHGGYTF
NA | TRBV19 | CASSITGTSGRALETQYF
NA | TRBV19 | CASSIGSGGGDSYEQYF
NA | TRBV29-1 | CSVGGSGAGELFF
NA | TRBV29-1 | CSVEDRVNEQYF